The 9 T cell receptor beta chains presented below share a single source sample, sequenced in a study of TIL therapy for anti-PD-1-resistant metastatic lung cancer. This was the immunoSEQ v3 assay. Using immunoSEQ multiplex PCR, the repertoire was profiled, and TCRdb retains in-frame clones only, with some absent. The sample lists roughly 7,000 clones, 50% to 70% seen once, with about 7.8% in the top ten. Time point specified: pre-treatment sample, taken before nivolumab and TIL therapy. The tumor samples were excised metastases, mostly pleural nodules or supraclavicular lymph nodes. The specimen comprised tumor tissue, sampled at baseline. The receptors stem from a person aged 30 to 80 with non-small cell lung cancer.

This chain joins TRBV27 and TRBJ2-7; TRBD2 agrees at 7 bases. This CDR3 is 16 amino acids long. CDR1 is MNHEY and CDR2 is SMNVEV in the germline V gene (reference sequence). V trimming: 0 bases; J trimming: 6 bases; junction bases outside the gene matches: 11. In DNA, the CDR3 is TGTGCCAGCAGTTTATCGGGGGGGAGAGGGAACCGCGAGCAGTACTTC. Translation: CASSLSGGRGNREQYF.

This clone occurred a few times. The chain couples TRBV13 to TRBJ2-2; the D is unclear. V was pared by 6 bases and J by 6 bases, with 11 bases between. CDR1 and CDR2 from the germline V gene are PRHDT and FYEKMQ (reference sequence). CDR3 size: 13 residues. The CDR3 reads CASRLGSAGELFF. CDR3 bases: TGTGCCAGCAGGCTTGGGTCAGCCGGGGAGCTGTTTTTT.

By frequency in the sample, this clone is medium-sized. The CDR3 coding sequence is TGTGCCAGCAGTCGGGCGCAAACCAATGAGCAGTTCTTC. Translated, it gives CASSRAQTNEQFF. The rearrangement joins TRBV28 to TRBJ2-1; D not certain. V lost 5 bases and J 6 bases, leaving 11 bases between the germline ends. Germline CDR1 MDHEN, CDR2 SYDVKM. This CDR3 has 13 residues. The full variable domain, in which reference TRBV28 and TRBJ2-1 provide the parts outside the CDR3, is DVKVTQSSRYLVKRTGEKVFLECVQDMDHENMFWYRQDPGLGLRLIYFSYDVKMKEKGDIPEGYSVSREKKERFSLILESASTNQTSMYLCASSRAQTNEQFFGPGTRLTVL.

This clone was found once. This chain connects TRBV5-1 to TRBJ2-2; 11 bases match TRBD2. Germline V lookup: CDR1 SGHRS, CDR2 YFSETQ. This CDR3 comprises 16 residues. V lost 1 base and J lost 7; bases outside the gene matches: 6. In DNA form, the CDR3 reads TGCGCCAGCAGCTTGCTGACTAGCGGGAATCTCGGGGAGCTGTTTTTT. It translates to CASSLLTSGNLGELFF.

The CDR3 bases are TGTGCCAGCAGCCGCGAACAGGGGGTGGCCACTGAAGCTTTCTTT. Amino acid sequence: CASSREQGVATEAFF. The chain joins TRBV28 to TRBJ1-1, with 8 bases matching TRBD1. After removal of 6 bases from V and 4 bases from J, the junction contained 10 bases not matched to a gene. The CDR3 covers 15 residues. Germline CDR1 and CDR2: MDHEN and SYDVKM.

The rearrangement uses TRBV19 and TRBJ1-2; TRBD1 might be the D (6 bases). The V gene lost 2 bases and the J gene lost 4 bases, with 17 bases spanning the gap. The CDR3 loop spans 16 amino acids. CDR1 and CDR2 (germline): LNHDA, SQIVND (reference sequence). The CDR3 DNA is TGTGCCAGTAGTATATCGTCGACAGGAGATCGCTATGGCTACACCTTC. It yields the protein CASSISSTGDRYGYTF. Looking up the rest from reference TRBV19 and TRBJ1-2 gives the full variable domain: DGGITQSPKYLFRKEGQNVTLSCEQNLNHDAMYWYRQDPGQGLRLIYYSQIVNDFQKGDIAEGYSVSREKKESFPLTVTSAQKNPTAFYLCASSISSTGDRYGYTFGSGTRLTVV.

The chain joins TRBV6-6 to TRBJ2-1; 8 bases agree with TRBD2. Trimming removed 6 bases from V and 4 bases from J; junction bases left unmatched: 8. The CDR3 runs 15 residues. The V gene's germline CDR1 is MNHNY and CDR2 SVGAGI (reference sequence). CDR3 sequence reads: CASSPLPGGYNEQFF. In nucleotides, the CDR3 is TGTGCCAGCAGCCCCCTACCGGGGGGGTACAATGAGCAGTTCTTC.

This clone was counted only a few times. DNA for the CDR3: TGTGCCAGCAGACCCGGACCGGGAAACACCATATATTTT. Protein: CASRPGPGNTIYF. The chain links TRBV5-8 to TRBJ1-3, with D unresolved. V lost 5 bases to trimming and J lost 4 bases, with 10 bases between them. CDR3 length equals 13 residues. Germline V lookup: CDR1 SGHTS, CDR2 YDEGEE.

A few counts support this clone. This chain's CDR3 is CASSFLGQANTGELFF. The CDR3 DNA follows: TGTGCCAGCAGCTTCCTAGGACAGGCGAACACCGGGGAGCTGTTTTTT. The V gene is TRBV5-5, the J gene TRBJ2-2, with TRBD1 matching 7 bases. Germline CDR1 SGHKS, CDR2 YYEKEE (reference sequence). The CDR3 sequence is 16 residues long. Germline trimming cut 2 bases from V and 0 bases from J; bases unmatched to any gene: 4.